This T cell receptor (beta chain) was sequenced during a study of technical replicates of blood from a few donors. This CDR3 contains 16 residues. V was cut by 8 bases and J by 2 bases, with 20 bases left in between. CDR1 is LNHDA, CDR2 SQIVND, per germline (reference sequence). The table came from immunoSEQ multiplex PCR; TCRdb's copy has only in-frame clones and leaves some out. This sample has some 94,000 clones; about 95% occur once, and the top ten carry about 0.3%. This TCR was sampled from a human donor in good health. Sequencing input: T cells isolated from PBMCs. This chain uses TRBV19 with TRBJ2-3, with D perhaps TRBD2 (5 bases). The CDR3 DNA is TGTGCCAGTTCGCCGACCCGAGCGGAACACACAGATACGCAGTATTTT. Protein product: CASSPTRAEHTDTQYF.